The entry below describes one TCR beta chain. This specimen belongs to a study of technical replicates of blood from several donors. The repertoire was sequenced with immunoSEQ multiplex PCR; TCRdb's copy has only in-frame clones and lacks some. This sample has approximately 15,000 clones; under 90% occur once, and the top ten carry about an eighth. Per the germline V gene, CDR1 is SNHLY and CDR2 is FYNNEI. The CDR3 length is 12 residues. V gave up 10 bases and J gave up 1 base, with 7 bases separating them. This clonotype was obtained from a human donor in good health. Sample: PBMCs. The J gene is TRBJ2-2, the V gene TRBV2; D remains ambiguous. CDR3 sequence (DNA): TGTGCCACGAGCCTGAACACCGGGGAGCTGTTTTTT. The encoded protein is CATSLNTGELFF. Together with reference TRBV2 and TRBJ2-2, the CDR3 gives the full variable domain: EPEVTQTPSHQVTQMGQEVILRCVPISNHLYFYWYRQILGQKVEFLVSFYNNEISEKSEIFDDQFSVERPDGSNFTLKIRSTKLEDSAMYFCATSLNTGELFFGEGSRLTVL.